This TCR beta chain was sequenced for a study of blood T cell repertoires in COVID-19. Study-level information: Acute-phase and convalescent COVID-19 samples originated in the United States, Italy and Spain. Sample material is recorded as cDNA or gDNA derived from T cells, B-cell-depleted T cells, or PBMCs.

Assay: immunoSEQ multiplex PCR; the TCRdb copy retains only in-frame clones and omits some. Of about 130,000 clones listed, 60% to 80% are singletons. Germline V gene lookup returns CDR1 MDHEN and CDR2 SYDVKM. The germline V and J ends were trimmed by 3 bases and 9 bases, with 9 bases remaining between them. This CDR3 has 12 residues. Sequencing was performed on peripheral blood. The TCR comes from a man aged 60 to 75 who had recovered from COVID-19. This chain uses TRBV28 with TRBJ2-1, with D maybe TRBD1 (5 bases). CDR3 sequence reads: CASSLGQGEQFF. DNA of the CDR3: TGTGCCAGCAGTTTGGGTCAGGGTGAGCAGTTCTTC.